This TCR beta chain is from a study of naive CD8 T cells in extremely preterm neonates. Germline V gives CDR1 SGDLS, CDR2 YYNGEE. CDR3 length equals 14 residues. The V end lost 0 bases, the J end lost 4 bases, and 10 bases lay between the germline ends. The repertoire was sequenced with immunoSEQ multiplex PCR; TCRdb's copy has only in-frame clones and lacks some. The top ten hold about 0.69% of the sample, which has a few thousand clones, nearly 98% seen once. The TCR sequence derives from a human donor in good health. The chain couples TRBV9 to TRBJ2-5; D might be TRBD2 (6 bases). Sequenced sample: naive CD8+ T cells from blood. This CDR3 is CASSVAGVGETQYF. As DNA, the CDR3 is TGTGCCAGCAGCGTAGCGGGGGTAGGAGAGACCCAGTACTTC.